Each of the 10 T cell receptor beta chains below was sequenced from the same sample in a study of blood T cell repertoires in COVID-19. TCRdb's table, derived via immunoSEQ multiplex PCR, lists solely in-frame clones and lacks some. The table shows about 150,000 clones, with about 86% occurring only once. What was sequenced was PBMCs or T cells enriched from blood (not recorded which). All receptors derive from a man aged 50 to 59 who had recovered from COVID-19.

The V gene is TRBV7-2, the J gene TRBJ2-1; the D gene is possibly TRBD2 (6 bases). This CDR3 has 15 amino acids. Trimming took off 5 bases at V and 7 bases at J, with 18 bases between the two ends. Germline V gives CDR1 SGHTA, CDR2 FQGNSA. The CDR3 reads CASSPFLAGRNEQFF. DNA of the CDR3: TGTGCCAGCAGCCCGTTCCTGGCGGGGCGGAATGAGCAGTTCTTC.

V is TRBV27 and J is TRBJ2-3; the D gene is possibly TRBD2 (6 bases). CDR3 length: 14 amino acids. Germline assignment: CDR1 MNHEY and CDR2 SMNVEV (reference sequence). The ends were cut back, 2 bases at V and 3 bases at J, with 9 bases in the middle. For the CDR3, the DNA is TGTGCCAGCAGTTTAGGGGGGAGAACAGATACGCAGTATTTT. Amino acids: CASSLGGRTDTQYF.

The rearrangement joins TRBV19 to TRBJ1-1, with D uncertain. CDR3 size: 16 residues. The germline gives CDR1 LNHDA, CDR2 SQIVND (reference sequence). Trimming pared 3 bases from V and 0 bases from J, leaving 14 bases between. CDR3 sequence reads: CASSIPGSPMNTEAFF. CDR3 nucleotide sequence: TGTGCCAGTAGTATCCCGGGGTCGCCGATGAACACTGAAGCTTTCTTT.

The CDR3 spells CASSGGGGAVDSPLHF. The DNA of the CDR3 is TGTGCCAGCAGCGGGGGTGGAGGGGCGGTGGATTCACCCCTCCACTTT. V usage is TRBV9 and J usage is TRBJ1-6, with a tentative D call TRBD1 (5 bases). The germline V and J ends were trimmed by 3 bases and 8 bases, with 18 bases remaining between them. The CDR3 is 16 residues long. CDR1 is SGDLS, CDR2 YYNGEE, per germline.

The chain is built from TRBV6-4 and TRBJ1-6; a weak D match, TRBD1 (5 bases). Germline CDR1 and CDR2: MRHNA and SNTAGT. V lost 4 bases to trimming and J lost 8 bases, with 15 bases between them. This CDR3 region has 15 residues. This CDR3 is CASSVSTGGDSPLHF. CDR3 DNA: TGTGCCAGCAGTGTTAGTACTGGAGGGGATTCACCCCTCCACTTT.

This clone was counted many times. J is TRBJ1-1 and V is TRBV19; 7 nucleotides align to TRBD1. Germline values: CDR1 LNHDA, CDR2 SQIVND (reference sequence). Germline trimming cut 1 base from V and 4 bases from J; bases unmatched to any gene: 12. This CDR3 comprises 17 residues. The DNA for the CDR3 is TGTGCCAGTAGTATAGCGTTACTCACGGGGACAGCCACTGAAGCTTTCTTT. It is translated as CASSIALLTGTATEAFF.

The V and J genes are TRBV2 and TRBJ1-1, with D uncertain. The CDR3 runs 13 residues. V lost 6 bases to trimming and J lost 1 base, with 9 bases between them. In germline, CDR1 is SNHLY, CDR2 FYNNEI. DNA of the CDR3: TGTGCCAGCAGGGCGGAGCAGAACACTGAAGCTTTCTTT. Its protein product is CASRAEQNTEAFF.

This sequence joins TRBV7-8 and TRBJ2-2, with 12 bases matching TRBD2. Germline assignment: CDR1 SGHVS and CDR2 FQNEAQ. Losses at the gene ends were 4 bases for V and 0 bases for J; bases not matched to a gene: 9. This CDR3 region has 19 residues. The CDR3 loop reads CASSSLTSGGTTNTGELFF. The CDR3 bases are TGTGCCAGCAGCTCACTGACTAGCGGGGGTACTACGAACACCGGGGAGCTGTTTTTT.

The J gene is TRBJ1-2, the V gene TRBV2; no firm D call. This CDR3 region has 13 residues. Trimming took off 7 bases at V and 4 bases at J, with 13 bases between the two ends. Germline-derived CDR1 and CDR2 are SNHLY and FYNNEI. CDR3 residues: CASIGEAGYGYTF. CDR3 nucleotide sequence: TGTGCCAGCATTGGGGAGGCGGGCTATGGCTACACCTTC.

CDR3 region: CASSRRAGTGDLYTIYF. In DNA form, the CDR3 reads TGTGCCAGCAGCCGACGGGCGGGGACAGGGGATCTATACACCATATATTTT. V is TRBV3-1 (or the pseudogene TRBV3-2) and J is TRBJ1-3; 10 nucleotides match TRBD1. Germline CDR1 and CDR2: LGHDT and YNNKEL (reference sequence). With 4 bases clipped from V and 8 bases from J, the junction kept 14 bases outside the gene matches. This CDR3 contains 17 residues.